This T cell receptor beta chain was captured by sequencing in a study of monozygotic twins with inflammatory bowel disease. General observations from the study: Repertoire similarity did not differ between concordant and discordant twins, perhaps due to limited power. Patients received differing immunosuppressive treatments, which may have added variability to their repertoires. Healthy co-twins exceeded IBD patients in TCRbeta diversity as measured by inverse Simpson.

Addition of UMIs with a 6-nucleotide sample barcode was achieved by template switching. TCRdb reprocessed the 5' RACE reads; each CDR3 protein has one entry and no DNA is given. This specimen shows around 380,000 distinct CDR3 sequences; the ten leading clones hold 2% to 2.5%. The CDR3 consists of 16 residues. The V gene's germline CDR1 is LNHNV and CDR2 YYDKDF (reference sequence). Note on this clonotype: Antigen: not known.

The sample comprised blood. The sequence came from a human donor with ulcerative colitis or Crohn's disease, or a healthy co-twin of an affected twin (not recorded which). The chain recombines TRBV15 with TRBJ1-2; TCRdb proposes TRBD1, but this gene call is untestable without DNA. CDR3 amino acids: CATSRDAVQRGGGYTF. The variable domain in full, with the rest retrieved from reference TRBV15 and TRBJ1-2, is DAMVIQNPRYQVTQFGKPVTLSCSQTLNHNVMYWYQQKSSQAPKLLFHYYDKDFNNEADTPDNFQSRRPNTSFCFLDIRSPGLGDTAMYLCATSRDAVQRGGGYTFGSGTRLTVV.